This T cell receptor beta chain was recovered during a study of a mutant IDH1 vaccine in newly diagnosed glioma. The time point denotes: week 11, during vaccination. In the vaccine, a single dose held 300 ug of the mutant IDH1 20-mer peptide, along with topical imiquimod. With respect to this clone: Its target is unknown.

Study-level findings and limits: Researchers report vaccine-induced immune responses in 93.3% of patients. There seemed to be no relation between pseudoprogression and changes in top peripheral T cell clonotypes.

The repertoire was sequenced with immunoSEQ multiplex PCR; TCRdb's copy has only in-frame clones and lacks some. The table lists under 150,000 clones, 90% of them singletons. This clonotype was sampled from a woman aged 45-65 years with glioma. This specimen was PBMCs, taken from a glioma patient whose treatment included an IDH1 peptide vaccine.

CDR3 sequence reads: CASRLAGDADTQYF. CDR3 nucleotides: TGTGCCAGCAGACTAGCGGGAGACGCAGATACGCAGTATTTT. J is TRBJ2-3 and V is TRBV6-5, with 11 bases lining up with TRBD2. Germline V lookup: CDR1 MNHEY, CDR2 SVGAGI. V shed 6 bases and J 4 bases; nucleotides not matched to a gene: 3. This CDR3 is 14 amino acids long.